These 9 T cell receptor beta chains were sequenced from one sample in a study of blood T cell repertoires in COVID-19. Clones were sequenced by immunoSEQ multiplex PCR, and TCRdb holds only the in-frame ones, with some missing. The repertoire includes about 230,000 clones, roughly four fifths of them detected once, and approximately 2% sits in the top ten. Sample: PBMCs or T cells enriched from blood (not recorded which). The receptor set was obtained from a man between 60 and 75 years old who had recovered from COVID-19.

This clone has more than one count but fewer than ten. This chain links TRBV2 with TRBJ2-6; D gene unclear. V was shortened by 4 bases and J by 0 bases, with 16 bases between the two germline ends. The CDR3 is 18 amino acids. The germline CDR1 and CDR2 sequences are SNHLY and FYNNEI. CDR3 DNA sequence: TGTGCCAGCAGTGTAGAGGCCGGTGCCCTCTCTGGGGCCAACGTCCTGACTTTC. It translates to CASSVEAGALSGANVLTF.

This clone has just one count. An end of the junction differs from the germline gene, which may be a read error. The chain has TRBV25-1 and TRBJ1-3; D unresolved. This CDR3 comprises 15 residues. Germline V lookup: CDR1 MGHDK, CDR2 SYGVNS. CDR3 DNA sequence: TGTGCCAGCAGTCAATACGGCGGCCCTGGAAACACCATATATTTT. This codes for CASSQYGGPGNTIYF.

This clone has a handful of counts. The chain uses TRBV19 and TRBJ1-1; no reliable D call. V lost 3 bases and J 1 base, leaving 9 bases between the germline ends. CDR1 is LNHDA and CDR2 is SQIVND in the germline V gene (reference sequence). The CDR3 sequence is 14 residues long. The CDR3 DNA sequence: TGTGCCAGTAGTATTGGCAACAGGAACACTGAAGCTTTCTTT. Its translation: CASSIGNRNTEAFF.

The CDR3 sequence: CASSLGQAATNEKLFF. The CDR3 coding sequence is TGTGCCAGCAGCTTGGGGCAGGCCGCAACTAATGAAAAACTGTTTTTT. This chain connects TRBV5-8 to TRBJ1-4; D is undetermined. Trimming took 0 bases from V and 0 from J, leaving 9 bases between them. This CDR3 is built from 16 residues. Germline V lookup: CDR1 SGHTS, CDR2 YDEGEE.

J is TRBJ2-5 and V is TRBV5-1; no clear D gene. Per germline, CDR1 SGHRS and CDR2 YFSETQ. This CDR3 spans 14 amino acids. V gave up 0 bases and J gave up 5 bases, with 11 bases separating them. CDR3 coding DNA: TGCGCCAGCAGCTTGGAGCCGGGTCGGGAGACCCAGTACTTC. Protein sequence: CASSLEPGRETQYF.

A note on this clone: Other DNA sequences in the sample encode the same CDR3. The CDR3 DNA follows: TGTGCCAGTAGCGGGACAGTGAACACTGAAGCTTTCTTT. Protein product: CASSGTVNTEAFF. This chain connects TRBV19 to TRBJ1-1, with TRBD1 identical over 7 bases. This CDR3 is 13 amino acids long. Per the germline V gene, CDR1 is LNHDA and CDR2 is SQIVND (reference sequence). V trimming: 6 bases; J trimming: 0 bases; junction bases outside the gene matches: 1.

This sequence joins TRBV27 and TRBJ2-3, with D unresolved. Germline-derived CDR1 and CDR2 are MNHEY and SMNVEV (reference sequence). This CDR3 contains 13 residues. The V and J ends lost 0 bases and 8 bases respectively, with 9 bases between them. The CDR3 loop is CASSLSFPGTQYF. The CDR3 nucleotides are TGTGCCAGCAGTTTATCGTTCCCGGGTACGCAGTATTTT.

The CDR3 here is CASRDRGYETQYF. CDR3 nucleotides: TGTGCCAGTAGGGACAGGGGGTACGAGACCCAGTACTTC. This chain connects TRBV19 to TRBJ2-5, with TRBD1 matching 10 bases. Germline loops: CDR1 LNHDA, CDR2 SQIVND (reference sequence). The CDR3 has 13 amino acids. Unmatched junction bases numbered 3, after V lost 6 bases and J lost 5 bases.

This clone was picked up one time. The chain carries TRBV7-2 and TRBJ1-2; D is unclear. The germline V and J ends were trimmed by 2 bases and 7 bases, with 14 bases remaining between them. Germline V lookup: CDR1 SGHTA, CDR2 FQGNSA. CDR3 length: 14 residues. Here the CDR3 DNA reads TGTGCCAGCAGCTTATCAATGGCGGCGGGTGGCTACACCTTC. It codes for CASSLSMAAGGYTF.